Reported below is one T cell receptor (beta chain). This record comes from a study of lymphopenia after photon versus proton radiotherapy. Trimming left V 0 bases short and J 7 bases short, with 14 bases between. This CDR3 is built from 16 residues. Germline assignment: CDR1 SGDLS and CDR2 YYNGEE. Only in-frame clones appear in the TCRdb table, and some are missing; sequencing was by immunoSEQ multiplex PCR. The sample yields 55,000 to 70,000 clones, 86% seen once. The clonotype was recovered from a man aged 40-50 years with gastric cancer. The source material was peripheral blood, sampled from a patient treated with photon-based radiotherapy. The chain has TRBV9 and TRBJ1-6; D gene ambiguous. CDR3 nucleotides: TGTGCCAGCAGCGTAGGTGGCGGGAGGGAAAATTCACCCCTCCACTTT. It codes for CASSVGGGRENSPLHF.